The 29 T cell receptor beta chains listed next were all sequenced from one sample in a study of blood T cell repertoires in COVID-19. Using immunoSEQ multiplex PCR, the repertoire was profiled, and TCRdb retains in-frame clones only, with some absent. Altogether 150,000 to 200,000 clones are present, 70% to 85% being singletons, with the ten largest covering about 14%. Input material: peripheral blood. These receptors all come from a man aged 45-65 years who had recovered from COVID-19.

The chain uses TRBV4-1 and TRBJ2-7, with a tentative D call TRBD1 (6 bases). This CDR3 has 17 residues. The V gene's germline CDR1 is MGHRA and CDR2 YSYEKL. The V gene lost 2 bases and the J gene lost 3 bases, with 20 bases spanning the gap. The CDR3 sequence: CASSQTAQGFGNYEQYF. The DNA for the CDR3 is TGCGCCAGCAGCCAAACGGCACAGGGTTTCGGGAACTACGAGCAGTACTTC.

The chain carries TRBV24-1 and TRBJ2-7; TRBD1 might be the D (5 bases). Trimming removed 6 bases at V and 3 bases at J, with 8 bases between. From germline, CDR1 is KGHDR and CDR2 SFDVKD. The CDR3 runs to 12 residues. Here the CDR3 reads CATSTGDYEQYF. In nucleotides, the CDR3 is TGTGCCACCAGTACAGGTGACTACGAGCAGTACTTC.

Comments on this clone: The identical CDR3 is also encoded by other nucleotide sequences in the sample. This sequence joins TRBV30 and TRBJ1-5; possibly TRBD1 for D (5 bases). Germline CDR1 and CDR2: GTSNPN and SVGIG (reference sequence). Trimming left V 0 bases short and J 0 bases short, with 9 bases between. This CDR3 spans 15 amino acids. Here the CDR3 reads CAWSVGGNSNQPQHF. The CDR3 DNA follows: TGTGCCTGGAGTGTGGGGGGAAATAGCAATCAGCCCCAGCATTTT.

The CDR3 nucleotides are TGTGCCAGCAGCTCTTATAGAGCGGGAGTGGGAACCGGGGAGCTGTTTTTT. Amino acids: CASSSYRAGVGTGELFF. The genes are TRBV4-2 and TRBJ2-2; 8 bases align to TRBD2. The germline CDR1 and CDR2 sequences are LGHNA and YNFKEQ. V was pared by 5 bases and J by 5 bases, with 13 bases of the junction left unmatched. This CDR3 has 17 amino acids.

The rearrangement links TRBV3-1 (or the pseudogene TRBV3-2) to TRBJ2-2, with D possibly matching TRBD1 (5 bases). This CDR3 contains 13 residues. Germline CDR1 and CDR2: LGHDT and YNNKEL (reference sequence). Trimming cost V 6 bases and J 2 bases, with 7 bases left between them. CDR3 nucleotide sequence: TGTGCCAGCAGGCAGGGAAACACCGGGGAGCTGTTTTTT. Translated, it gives CASRQGNTGELFF.

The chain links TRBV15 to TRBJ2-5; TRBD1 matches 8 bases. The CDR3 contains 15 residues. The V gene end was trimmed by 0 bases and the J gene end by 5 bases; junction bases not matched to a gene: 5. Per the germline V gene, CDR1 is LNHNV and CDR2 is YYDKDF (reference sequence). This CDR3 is CATSRDPGGEETQYF. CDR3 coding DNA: TGTGCCACCAGCAGAGATCCAGGGGGCGAGGAGACCCAGTACTTC.

CDR3 sequence reads: CASSYVGGTEAFF. The CDR3 DNA reads as TGTGCCAGCAGTTACGTCGGGGGGACTGAAGCTTTCTTT. V gene TRBV6-5 combines with J gene TRBJ1-1; the D gene is possibly TRBD1 (5 bases). This CDR3 has 13 amino acids. Germline CDR1 reads MNHEY; CDR2 reads SVGAGI. V shed 2 bases and J shed 5 bases, with 9 bases lying between them.

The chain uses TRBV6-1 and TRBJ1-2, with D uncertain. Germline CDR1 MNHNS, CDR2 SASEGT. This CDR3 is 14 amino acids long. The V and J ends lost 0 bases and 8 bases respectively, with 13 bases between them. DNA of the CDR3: TGTGCCAGCAGTGAAGCCTGGGCTTCTGAGGGCTACACCTTC. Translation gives CASSEAWASEGYTF.

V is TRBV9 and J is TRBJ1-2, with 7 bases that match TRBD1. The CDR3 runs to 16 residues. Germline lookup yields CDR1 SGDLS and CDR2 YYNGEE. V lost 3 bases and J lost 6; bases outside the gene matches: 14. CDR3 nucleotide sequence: TGTGCCAGCAGCGACCTCAATACAGGGGCGAAAAATGGCTACACCTTC. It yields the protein CASSDLNTGAKNGYTF.

The CDR3 DNA is TGTGCCAGCAGCCAAGGCAGGGGGACTGAAGCTTTCTTT. Translating gives CASSQGRGTEAFF. The chain has TRBV3-1 (or the pseudogene TRBV3-2) and TRBJ1-1; 7 bases match TRBD1. The V and J ends lost 1 base and 5 bases, in that order; junction bases with no gene match: 1. The CDR3 sequence is 13 residues long. CDR1 and CDR2 (germline): LGHDT, YNNKEL (reference sequence).

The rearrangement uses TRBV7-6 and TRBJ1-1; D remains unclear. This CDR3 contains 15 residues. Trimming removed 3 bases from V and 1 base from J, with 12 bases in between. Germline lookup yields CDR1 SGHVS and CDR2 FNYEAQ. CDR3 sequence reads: CASSLGSAGNTEAFF. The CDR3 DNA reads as TGTGCCAGCAGCTTGGGTAGCGCTGGGAACACTGAAGCTTTCTTT.

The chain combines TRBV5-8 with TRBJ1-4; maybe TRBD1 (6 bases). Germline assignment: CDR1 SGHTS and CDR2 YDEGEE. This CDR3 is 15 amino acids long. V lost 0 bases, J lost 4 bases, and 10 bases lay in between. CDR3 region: CASSLVLDSNEKLFF. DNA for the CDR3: TGTGCCAGCAGCTTGGTTTTGGACAGTAATGAAAAACTGTTTTTT. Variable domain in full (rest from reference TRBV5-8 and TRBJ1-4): EAGVTQSPTHLIKTRGQQATLRCSPISGHTSVYWYQQALGLGLQFLLWYDEGEERNRGNFPPRFSGRQFPNYSSELNVNALELEDSALYLCASSLVLDSNEKLFFGSGTQLSVL.

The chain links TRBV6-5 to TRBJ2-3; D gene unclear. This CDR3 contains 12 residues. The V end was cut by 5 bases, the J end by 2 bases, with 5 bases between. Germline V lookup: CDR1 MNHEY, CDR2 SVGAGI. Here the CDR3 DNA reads TGTGCCAGCAGTCAGAACACAGATACGCAGTATTTT. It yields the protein CASSQNTDTQYF.

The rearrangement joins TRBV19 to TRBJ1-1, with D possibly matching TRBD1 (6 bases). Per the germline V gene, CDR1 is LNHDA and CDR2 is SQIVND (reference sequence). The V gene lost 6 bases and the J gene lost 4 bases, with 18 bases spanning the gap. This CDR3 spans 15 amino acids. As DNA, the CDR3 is TGTGCCAGTAGGATAACAGGGACGAGAGGCACTGAAGCTTTCTTT. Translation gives CASRITGTRGTEAFF.

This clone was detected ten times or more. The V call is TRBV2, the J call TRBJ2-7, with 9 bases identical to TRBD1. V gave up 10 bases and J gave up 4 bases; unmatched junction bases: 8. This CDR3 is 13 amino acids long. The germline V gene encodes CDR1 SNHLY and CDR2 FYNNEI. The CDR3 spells CATQTGQGYEQYF. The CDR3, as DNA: TGTGCCACCCAAACAGGACAGGGGTACGAGCAGTACTTC.

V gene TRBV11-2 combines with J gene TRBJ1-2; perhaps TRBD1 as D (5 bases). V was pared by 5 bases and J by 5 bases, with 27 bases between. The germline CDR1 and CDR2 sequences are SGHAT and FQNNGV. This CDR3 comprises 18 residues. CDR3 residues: CASSPISVGGAGYYGYTF. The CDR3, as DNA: TGTGCCAGCAGCCCTATTAGCGTGGGAGGGGCAGGATATTATGGCTACACCTTC.

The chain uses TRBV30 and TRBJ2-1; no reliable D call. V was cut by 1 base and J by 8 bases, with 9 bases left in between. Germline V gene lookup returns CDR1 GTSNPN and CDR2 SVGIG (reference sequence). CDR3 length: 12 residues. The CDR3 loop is CAWSDYGHEQFF. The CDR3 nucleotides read TGTGCCTGGAGTGACTATGGCCATGAGCAGTTCTTC.

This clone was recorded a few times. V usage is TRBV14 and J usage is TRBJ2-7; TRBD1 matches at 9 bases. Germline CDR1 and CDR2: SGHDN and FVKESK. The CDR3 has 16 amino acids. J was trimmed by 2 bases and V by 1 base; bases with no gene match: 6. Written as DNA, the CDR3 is TGTGCCAGCAGCCAAGGAGGACAGGGGTCAACCTACGAGCAGTACTTC. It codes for CASSQGGQGSTYEQYF.

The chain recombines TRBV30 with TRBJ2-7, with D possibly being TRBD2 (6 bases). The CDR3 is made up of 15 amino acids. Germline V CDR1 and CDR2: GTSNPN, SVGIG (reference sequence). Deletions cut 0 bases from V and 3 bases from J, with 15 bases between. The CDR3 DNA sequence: TGTGCCTGGAGTGTACGGGGGAGTTTGGGCTACGAGCAGTACTTC. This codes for CAWSVRGSLGYEQYF.

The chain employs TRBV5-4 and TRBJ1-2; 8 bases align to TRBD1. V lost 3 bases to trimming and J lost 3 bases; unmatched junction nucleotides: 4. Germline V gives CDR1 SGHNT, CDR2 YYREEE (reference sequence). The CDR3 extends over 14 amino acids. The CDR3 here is CASSSSGQDYGYTF. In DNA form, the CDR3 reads TGTGCCAGCAGCTCCTCGGGACAGGACTATGGCTACACCTTC.

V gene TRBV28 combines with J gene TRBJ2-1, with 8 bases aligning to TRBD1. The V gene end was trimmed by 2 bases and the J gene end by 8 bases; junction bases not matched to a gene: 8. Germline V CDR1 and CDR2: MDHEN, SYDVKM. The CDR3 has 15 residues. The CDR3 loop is CASSLRGTGRDEQFF. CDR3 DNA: TGTGCCAGCAGTTTACGCGGGACAGGCCGCGATGAGCAGTTCTTC.

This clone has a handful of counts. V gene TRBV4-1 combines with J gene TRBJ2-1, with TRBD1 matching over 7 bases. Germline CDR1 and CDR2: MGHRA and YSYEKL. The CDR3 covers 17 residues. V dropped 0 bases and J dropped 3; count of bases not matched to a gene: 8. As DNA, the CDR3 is TGCGCCAGCAGCCAAGACGAGAGACAGGGTGGCTACAATGAGCAGTTCTTC. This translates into CASSQDERQGGYNEQFF.

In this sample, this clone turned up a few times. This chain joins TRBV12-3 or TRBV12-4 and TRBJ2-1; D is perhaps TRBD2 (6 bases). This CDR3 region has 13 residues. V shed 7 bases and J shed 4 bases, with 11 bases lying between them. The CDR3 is CASTGTYYNEQFF. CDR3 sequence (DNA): TGTGCCAGCACCGGGACTTATTACAATGAGCAGTTCTTC.

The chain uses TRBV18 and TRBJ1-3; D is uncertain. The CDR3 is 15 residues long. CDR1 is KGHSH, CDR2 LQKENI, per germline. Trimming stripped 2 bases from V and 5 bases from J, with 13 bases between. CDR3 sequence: CASSPMVGKRNTIYF. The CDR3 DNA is TGTGCCAGCTCACCAATGGTCGGGAAGCGAAACACCATATATTTT.

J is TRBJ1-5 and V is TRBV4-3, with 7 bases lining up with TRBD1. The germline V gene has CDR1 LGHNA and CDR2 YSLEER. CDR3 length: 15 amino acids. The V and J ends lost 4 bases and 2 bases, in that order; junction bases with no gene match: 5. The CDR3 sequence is CASSRRQGGNQPQHF. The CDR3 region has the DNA TGCGCCAGCAGCCGCCGACAGGGTGGCAATCAGCCCCAGCATTTT.

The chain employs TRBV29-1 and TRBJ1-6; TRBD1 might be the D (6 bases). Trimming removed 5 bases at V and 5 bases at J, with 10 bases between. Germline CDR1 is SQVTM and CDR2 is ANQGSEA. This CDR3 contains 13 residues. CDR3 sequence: CSVRQENNSPLHF. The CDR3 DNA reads TGCAGCGTTCGACAGGAGAATAATTCACCCCTCCACTTT.

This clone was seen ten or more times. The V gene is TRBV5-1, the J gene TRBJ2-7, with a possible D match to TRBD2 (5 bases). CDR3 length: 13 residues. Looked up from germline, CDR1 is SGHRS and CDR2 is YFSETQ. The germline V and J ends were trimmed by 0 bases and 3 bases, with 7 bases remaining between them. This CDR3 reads CASSLATSYEQYF. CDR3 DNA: TGCGCCAGCAGCTTGGCCACTAGCTACGAGCAGTACTTC.

CDR3 nucleotides: TGTGCCAGCAGTTATGGGTTTGACAGGGGCGACTATGGCTACACCTTC. It encodes CASSYGFDRGDYGYTF. The rearrangement links TRBV6-5 to TRBJ1-2; 8 positions agree with TRBD1. This CDR3 has 16 residues. The germline V gene encodes CDR1 MNHEY and CDR2 SVGAGI. The V and J ends lost 3 bases and 3 bases, in that order; junction bases with no gene match: 9.

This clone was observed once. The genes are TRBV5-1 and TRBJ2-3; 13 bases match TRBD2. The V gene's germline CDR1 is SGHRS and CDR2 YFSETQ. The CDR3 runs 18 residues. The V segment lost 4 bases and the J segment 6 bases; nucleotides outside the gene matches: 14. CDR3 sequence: CASSLRNRLAGGADTQYF. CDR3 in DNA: TGCGCCAGCAGCCTGCGAAATAGACTAGCGGGAGGTGCTGATACGCAGTATTTT.